This T cell receptor beta chain was found in a study of blood T cell repertoires in COVID-19. Study-wide context: Italy, Spain and the United States were the sources of the convalescent and acute COVID-19 samples. PBMCs, B-cell-depleted T cells, or T cells provided the cDNA or gDNA that made up the material.

Original handling: Amplifying reference gene primers gave estimates of nucleated cell counts. Using immunoSEQ multiplex PCR, the repertoire was profiled, and TCRdb retains in-frame clones only, with some absent. The DNA was the basis for D and trimming; V, J and clone size are from that table. The table records some 200,000 clones, about 95% of them present only once. The CDR3 is made up of 15 amino acids. V shed 5 bases and J 2 bases; nucleotides not matched to a gene: 6. CDR1 and CDR2 (germline): LNHDA, SQIVND (reference sequence). The chain recombines TRBV19 with TRBJ1-5; TRBD1 matches 7 bases. Sequencing was performed on peripheral blood. The sequence was obtained from a man aged 30 to 45 with COVID-19, enrolled during active disease. The CDR3 loop reads CASSHAGQGNQPQHF. CDR3 DNA sequence: TGTGCCAGTAGTCACGCCGGACAGGGCAATCAGCCCCAGCATTTT.